The 15 T cell receptor beta chains reported below all come from one sample, sequenced in a study of blood T cell repertoires in COVID-19. TCRdb's copy holds only in-frame clones and misses some; the assay was immunoSEQ multiplex PCR. The table records fewer than 300,000 clones, about four fifths of them present only once. The specimen sequenced was peripheral blood. The receptors derive from a person between 70 and 80 years old with COVID-19, enrolled during active disease.

The V call is TRBV6-5, the J call TRBJ1-2, with a possible D match to TRBD1 (6 bases). The CDR3 loop spans 14 amino acids. Deletions cut 6 bases from V and 7 bases from J, with 18 bases between. CDR1 is MNHEY and CDR2 is SVGAGI in the germline V gene. CDR3 loop: CASSSLDRRGGYTF. The DNA of the CDR3 is TGTGCCAGCAGCTCGTTGGACAGACGGGGTGGCTACACCTTC.

The V gene is TRBV14, the J gene TRBJ1-2, with a weak D call TRBD1 (6 bases). Trimming left V 7 bases short and J 6 bases short, with 18 bases between. Germline V CDR1 and CDR2: SGHDN, FVKESK. This CDR3 has 14 amino acids. The DNA for the CDR3 is TGTGCCAGCAAAAGGGTCCAGGGGCAGGATGGCTACACCTTC. As protein: CASKRVQGQDGYTF.

This clone was found once. The CDR3 region is CASSRTGTNNEKLFF. The CDR3 nucleotides read TGCGCCAGCAGCCGAACCGGGACAAATAATGAAAAACTGTTTTTT. The rearrangement uses TRBV4-1 and TRBJ1-4; TRBD1 might be the D (6 bases). The CDR3 runs 15 residues. V lost 4 bases and J 4 bases, leaving 13 bases between the germline ends. Germline loops: CDR1 MGHRA, CDR2 YSYEKL.

The genes are TRBV27 and TRBJ1-3; 8 nucleotides align to TRBD1. With 5 bases clipped from V and 2 bases from J, the junction kept 8 bases outside the gene matches. The CDR3 contains 16 residues. Germline V lookup: CDR1 MNHEY, CDR2 SMNVEV (reference sequence). CDR3 DNA sequence: TGTGCCAGCAGTCCCCGACAGGGGCTCACTGGAAACACCATATATTTT. Amino acid sequence: CASSPRQGLTGNTIYF.

This clone came up a few times. CDR3 sequence reads: CAISEGLGQQETQYF. The DNA for the CDR3 is TGTGCCATCAGTGAGGGTTTGGGACAGCAAGAGACCCAGTACTTC. V gene TRBV10-3 combines with J gene TRBJ2-5; 7 bases map to TRBD1. This CDR3 has 15 residues. Per the germline V gene, CDR1 is ENHRY and CDR2 is SYGVKD. V gave up 2 bases and J gave up 2 bases; unmatched junction bases: 5.

The chain combines TRBV7-2 with TRBJ2-1, with 13 bases fitting TRBD2. Germline lookup yields CDR1 SGHTA and CDR2 FQGNSA. Trimming cost V 5 bases and J 8 bases; bases outside gene matches: 6. The CDR3 extends over 15 amino acids. The CDR3 is CASSATSGGAYEQFF. CDR3 coding DNA: TGTGCCAGCAGCGCTACTAGCGGGGGGGCCTATGAGCAGTTCTTC.

The chain joins TRBV4-1 to TRBJ2-1; TRBD2 agrees at 15 bases. V dropped 4 bases and J dropped 13; count of bases not matched to a gene: 11. Germline V gene sequence: CDR1 MGHRA, CDR2 YSYEKL. CDR3 length: 16 residues. CDR3 sequence: CASSRTRTSGRAGQFF. The CDR3 DNA follows: TGCGCCAGCAGCCGAACGAGGACTAGCGGGAGGGCCGGCCAGTTCTTC.

This chain connects TRBV5-6 to TRBJ2-5; D perhaps matches TRBD2 (7 bases). V dropped 3 bases and J dropped 1 base, with 13 bases sitting between them. The CDR3 length is 15 residues. Germline V gene sequence: CDR1 SGHDT, CDR2 YYEEEE. Written as DNA, the CDR3 is TGTGCCAGCAGCTCCCGGGGGGCAGTCCAAGAGACCCAGTACTTC. Translated, it gives CASSSRGAVQETQYF.

This clone was detected only once. The rearrangement uses TRBV25-1 and TRBJ2-7; 10 nucleotides align to TRBD1. V lost 0 bases to trimming and J lost 6 bases; unmatched junction nucleotides: 8. Germline CDR1 MGHDK, CDR2 SYGVNS. The length of the CDR3 is 16 residues. CDR3 loop: CASSEYKGTGVSEQYF. In nucleotides, the CDR3 is TGTGCCAGCAGTGAATATAAGGGGACAGGGGTATCCGAGCAGTACTTC.

V is TRBV28 and J is TRBJ1-2, with TRBD1 matching 9 bases. The V gene end was trimmed by 5 bases and the J gene end by 6 bases; junction bases not matched to a gene: 7. Germline lookup yields CDR1 MDHEN and CDR2 SYDVKM. This CDR3 contains 14 residues. The CDR3 spells CASSMGGTGHGYTF. For the CDR3, the DNA is TGTGCCAGCAGTATGGGCGGGACAGGGCATGGCTACACCTTC.

The chain carries TRBV11-3 and TRBJ2-2, with 12 bases aligning to TRBD2. The CDR3 has 16 amino acids. The ends lost 1 base at V and 6 bases at J; junction bases unmatched: 3. The germline CDR1 and CDR2 sequences are SGHNT and YENEEA. This chain's CDR3 is CASSLGASGRAGELFF. The CDR3 bases are TGTGCCAGCAGCTTAGGTGCTAGCGGGAGGGCCGGGGAGCTGTTTTTT.

The chain couples TRBV2 to TRBJ1-4, with TRBD1 matching over 8 bases. There are 13 residues in the CDR3. With 4 bases clipped from V and 8 bases from J, the junction kept 3 bases outside the gene matches. The germline CDR1 and CDR2 sequences are SNHLY and FYNNEI. CDR3 coding DNA: TGTGCCAGCAGTGCACAGGGGGGCGAAAAACTGTTTTTT. This sequence encodes CASSAQGGEKLFF.

The V and J genes are TRBV10-3 and TRBJ1-2, with D hard to call. V shed 4 bases and J shed 3 bases, with 9 bases lying between them. CDR3 length: 13 amino acids. Germline V CDR1 and CDR2: ENHRY, SYGVKD. The CDR3 bases are TGTGCCATCAGTGCCAACGGGGACTATGGCTACACCTTC. Its translation is CAISANGDYGYTF.

The genes are TRBV28 and TRBJ2-3; no reliable D call. Per the germline V gene, CDR1 is MDHEN and CDR2 is SYDVKM. This CDR3 region has 11 residues. V lost 6 bases and J 7 bases, leaving 8 bases between the germline ends. The CDR3 here is CASRHQYTQYF. Written as DNA, the CDR3 is TGTGCCAGCAGACACCAATATACGCAGTATTTT.

The gene calls are TRBV19 and TRBJ2-2; 13 bases match TRBD2. The V segment lost 6 bases and the J segment 6 bases; nucleotides outside the gene matches: 4. Looked up from germline, CDR1 is LNHDA and CDR2 is SQIVND (reference sequence). CDR3 size: 15 residues. CDR3 sequence (DNA): TGTGCCAGTAGCGGACTAGCGGGAGCCCCCGGGGAGCTGTTTTTT. Translating it yields CASSGLAGAPGELFF.